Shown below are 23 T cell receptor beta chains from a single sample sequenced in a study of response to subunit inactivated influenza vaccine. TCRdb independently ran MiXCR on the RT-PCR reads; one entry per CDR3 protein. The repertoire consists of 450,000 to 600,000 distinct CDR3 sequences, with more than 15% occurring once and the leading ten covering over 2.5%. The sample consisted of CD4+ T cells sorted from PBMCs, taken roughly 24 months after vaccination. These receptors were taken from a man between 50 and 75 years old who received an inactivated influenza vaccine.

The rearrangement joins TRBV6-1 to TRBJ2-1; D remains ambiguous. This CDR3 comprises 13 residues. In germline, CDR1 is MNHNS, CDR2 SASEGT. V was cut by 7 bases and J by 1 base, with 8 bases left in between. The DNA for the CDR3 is TGTGCCAGCACAAAGGCTTCCTACAATGAGCAGTTCTTC. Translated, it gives CASTKASYNEQFF.

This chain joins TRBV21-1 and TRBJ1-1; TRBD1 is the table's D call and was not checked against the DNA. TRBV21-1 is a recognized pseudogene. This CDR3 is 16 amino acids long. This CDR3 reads CASSKGTQWAGTEAFF. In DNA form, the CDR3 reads TGTGCCAGCAGCAAAGGGACGCAGTGGGCAGGCACTGAAGCTTTCTTT.

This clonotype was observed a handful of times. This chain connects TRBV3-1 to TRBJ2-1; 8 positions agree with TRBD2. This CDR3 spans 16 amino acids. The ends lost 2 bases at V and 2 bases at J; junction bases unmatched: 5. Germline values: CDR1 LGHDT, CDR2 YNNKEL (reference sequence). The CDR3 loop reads CASSQPAGDPYNEQFF. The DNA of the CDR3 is TGTGCCAGCAGCCAACCAGCGGGAGACCCCTACAATGAGCAGTTCTTC.

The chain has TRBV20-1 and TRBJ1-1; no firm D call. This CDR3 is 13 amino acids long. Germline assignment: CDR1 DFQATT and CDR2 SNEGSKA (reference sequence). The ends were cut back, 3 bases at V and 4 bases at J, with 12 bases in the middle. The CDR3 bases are TGCAGTGCTAGGGACCGGACGGGCACTGAAGCTTTCTTT. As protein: CSARDRTGTEAFF.

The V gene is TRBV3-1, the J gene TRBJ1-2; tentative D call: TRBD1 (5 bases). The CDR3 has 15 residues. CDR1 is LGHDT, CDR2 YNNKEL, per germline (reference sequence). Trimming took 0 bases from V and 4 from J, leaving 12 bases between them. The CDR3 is CASSQEAQAFYGYTF. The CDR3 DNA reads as TGTGCCAGCAGCCAAGAGGCACAGGCTTTCTATGGCTACACCTTC. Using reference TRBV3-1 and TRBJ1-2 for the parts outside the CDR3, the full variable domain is DTAVSQTPKYLVTQMGNDKSIKCEQNLGHDTMYWYKQDSKKFLKIMFSYNNKELIINETVPNRFSPKSPDKAHLNLHINSLELGDSAVYFCASSQEAQAFYGYTFGSGTRLTVV.

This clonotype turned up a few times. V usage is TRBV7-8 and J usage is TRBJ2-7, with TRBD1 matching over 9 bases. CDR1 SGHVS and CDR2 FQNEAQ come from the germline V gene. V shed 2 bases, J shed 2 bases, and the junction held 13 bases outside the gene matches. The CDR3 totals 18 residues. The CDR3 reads CASSLIPLTGQGAYEQYF. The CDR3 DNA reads TGTGCCAGCAGCTTAATCCCCCTCACGGGACAGGGAGCCTACGAGCAGTACTTC.

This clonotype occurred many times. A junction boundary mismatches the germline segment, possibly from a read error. This CDR3 is CASSLAGTTGELFF. For the CDR3, the DNA is TGTGCCAGCAGCCTAGCGGGGACCACCGGGGAGCTGTTTTTT. V and J are TRBV7-2 and TRBJ2-2, with 9 bases identical to TRBD2. Germline CDR1 is SGHTA and CDR2 is FQGNSA. This CDR3 spans 14 amino acids.

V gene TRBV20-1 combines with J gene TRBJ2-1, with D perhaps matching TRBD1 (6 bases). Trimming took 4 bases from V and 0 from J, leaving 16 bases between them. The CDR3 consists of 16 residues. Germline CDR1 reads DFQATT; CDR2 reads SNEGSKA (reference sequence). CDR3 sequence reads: CSATRRDTSSYNEQFF. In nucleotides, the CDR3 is TGCAGTGCTACCCGCCGGGACACTAGCTCCTACAATGAGCAGTTCTTC.

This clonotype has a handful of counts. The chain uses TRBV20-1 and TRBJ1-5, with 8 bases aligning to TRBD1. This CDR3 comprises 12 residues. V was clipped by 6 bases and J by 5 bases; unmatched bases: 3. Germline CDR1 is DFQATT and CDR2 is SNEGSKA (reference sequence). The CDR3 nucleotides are TGCAGTGCCGGACAGGGTTATCAGCCCCAGCATTTT. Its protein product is CSAGQGYQPQHF.

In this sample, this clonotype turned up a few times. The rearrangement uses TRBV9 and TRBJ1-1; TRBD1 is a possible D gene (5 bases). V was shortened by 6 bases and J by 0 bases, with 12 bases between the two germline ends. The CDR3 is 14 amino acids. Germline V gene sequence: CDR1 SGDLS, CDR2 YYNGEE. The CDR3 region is CASTTGVMNTEAFF. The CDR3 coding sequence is TGTGCCAGCACCACAGGAGTGATGAACACTGAAGCTTTCTTT.

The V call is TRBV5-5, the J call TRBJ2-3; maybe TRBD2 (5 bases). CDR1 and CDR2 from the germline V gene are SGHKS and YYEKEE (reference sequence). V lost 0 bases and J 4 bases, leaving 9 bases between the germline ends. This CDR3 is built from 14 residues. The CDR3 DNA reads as TGTGCCAGCAGCTTGGCTCCAGCGGCAGATACGCAGTATTTT. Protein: CASSLAPAADTQYF. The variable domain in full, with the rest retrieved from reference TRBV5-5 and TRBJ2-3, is DAGVTQSPTHLIKTRGQQVTLRCSPISGHKSVSWYQQVLGQGPQFIFQYYEKEERGRGNFPDRFSARQFPNYSSELNVNALLLGDSALYLCASSLAPAADTQYFGPGTRLTVL.

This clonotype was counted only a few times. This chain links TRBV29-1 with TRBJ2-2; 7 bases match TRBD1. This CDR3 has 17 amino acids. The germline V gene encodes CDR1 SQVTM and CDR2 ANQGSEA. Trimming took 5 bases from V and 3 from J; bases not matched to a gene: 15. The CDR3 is CSVRPLTGARDTGELFF. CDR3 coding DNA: TGCAGCGTTCGGCCTTTAACAGGGGCGCGGGACACCGGGGAGCTGTTTTTT.

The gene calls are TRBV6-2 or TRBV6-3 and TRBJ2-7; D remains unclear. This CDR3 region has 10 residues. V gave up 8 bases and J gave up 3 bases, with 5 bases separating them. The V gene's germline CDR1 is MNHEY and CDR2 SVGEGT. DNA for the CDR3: TGTGCCAGCGGGGACTACGAGCAGTACTTC. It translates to CASGDYEQYF.

The CDR3 nucleotides are TGCAGTGCTTCCGGGACAACAAACTATGGCTACACCTTC. Encoded protein: CSASGTTNYGYTF. The chain is built from TRBV20-1 and TRBJ1-2; TRBD1 is a possible D gene (6 bases). Germline values: CDR1 DFQATT, CDR2 SNEGSKA (reference sequence). The CDR3 has 13 residues. V lost 5 bases to trimming and J lost 2 bases, with 12 bases between them.

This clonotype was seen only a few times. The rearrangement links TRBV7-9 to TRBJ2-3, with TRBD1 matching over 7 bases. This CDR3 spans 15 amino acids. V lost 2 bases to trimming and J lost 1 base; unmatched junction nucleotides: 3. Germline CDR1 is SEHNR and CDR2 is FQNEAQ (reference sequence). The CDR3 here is CASSLTGVGTDTQYF. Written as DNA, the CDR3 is TGTGCCAGCAGCTTAACAGGGGTTGGCACAGATACGCAGTATTTT.

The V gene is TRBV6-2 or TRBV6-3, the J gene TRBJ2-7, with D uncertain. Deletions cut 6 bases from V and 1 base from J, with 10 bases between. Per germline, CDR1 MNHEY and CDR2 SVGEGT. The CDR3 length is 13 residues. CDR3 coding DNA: TGTGCCAGCAGCCACTATATTTCCTACGAGCAGTACTTC. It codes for CASSHYISYEQYF.

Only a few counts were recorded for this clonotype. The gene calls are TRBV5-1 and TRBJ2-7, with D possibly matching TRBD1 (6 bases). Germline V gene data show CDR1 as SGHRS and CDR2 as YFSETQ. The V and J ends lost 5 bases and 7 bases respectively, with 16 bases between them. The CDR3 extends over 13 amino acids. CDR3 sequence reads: CASRPDSSGEQYF. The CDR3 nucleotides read TGCGCCAGCAGGCCGGACAGTAGTGGTGAGCAGTACTTC. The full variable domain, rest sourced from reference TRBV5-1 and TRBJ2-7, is KAGVTQTPRYLIKTRGQQVTLSCSPISGHRSVSWYQQTPGQGLQFLFEYFSETQRNKGNFPGRFSGRQFSNSRSEMNVSTLELGDSALYLCASRPDSSGEQYFGPGTRLTVT.

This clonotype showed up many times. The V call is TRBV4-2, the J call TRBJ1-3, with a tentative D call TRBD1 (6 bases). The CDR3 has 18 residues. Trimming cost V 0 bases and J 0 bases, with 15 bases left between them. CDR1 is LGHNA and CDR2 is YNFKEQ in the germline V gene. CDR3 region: CASSQDFGTPSSGNTIYF. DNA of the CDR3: TGTGCCAGCAGCCAAGATTTCGGGACACCAAGCTCTGGAAACACCATATATTTT.

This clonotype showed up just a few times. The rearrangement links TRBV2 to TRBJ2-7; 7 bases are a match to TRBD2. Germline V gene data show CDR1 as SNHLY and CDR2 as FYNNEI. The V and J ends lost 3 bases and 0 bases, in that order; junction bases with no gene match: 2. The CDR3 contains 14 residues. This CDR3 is CASSDGGGSYEQYF. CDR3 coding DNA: TGTGCCAGCAGTGACGGCGGGGGCTCCTACGAGCAGTACTTC. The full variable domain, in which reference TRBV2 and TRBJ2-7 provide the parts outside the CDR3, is EPEVTQTPSHQVTQMGQEVILRCVPISNHLYFYWYRQILGQKVEFLVSFYNNEISEKSEIFDDQFSVERPDGSNFTLKIRSTKLEDSAMYFCASSDGGGSYEQYFGPGTRLTVT.

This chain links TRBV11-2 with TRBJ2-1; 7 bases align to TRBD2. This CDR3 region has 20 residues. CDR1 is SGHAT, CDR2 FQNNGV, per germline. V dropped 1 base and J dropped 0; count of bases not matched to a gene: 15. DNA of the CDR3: TGTGCCAGCAGCTTAGTCCCTGGACTAGTCATTACAAGCTCCTACAATGAGCAGTTCTTC. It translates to CASSLVPGLVITSSYNEQFF. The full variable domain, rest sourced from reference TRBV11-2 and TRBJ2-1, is EAGVAQSPRYKIIEKRQSVAFWCNPISGHATLYWYQQILGQGPKLLIQFQNNGVVDDSQLPKDRFSAERLKGVDSTLKIQPAKLEDSAVYLCASSLVPGLVITSSYNEQFFGPGTRLTVL.

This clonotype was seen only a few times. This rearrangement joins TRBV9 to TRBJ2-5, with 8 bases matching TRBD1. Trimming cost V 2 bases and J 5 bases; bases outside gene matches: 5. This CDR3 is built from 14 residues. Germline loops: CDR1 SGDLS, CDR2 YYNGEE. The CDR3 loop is CASSVGQGVETQYF. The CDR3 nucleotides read TGTGCCAGCAGCGTTGGACAGGGTGTGGAGACCCAGTACTTC.

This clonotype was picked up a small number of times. This chain's CDR3 is CASSPTEDRGNTIYF. The DNA of the CDR3 is TGTGCCAGCTCACCCACGGAGGATCGGGGAAACACCATATATTTT. The gene calls are TRBV18 and TRBJ1-3, with unresolved D. Germline CDR1 KGHSH, CDR2 LQKENI. This CDR3 has 15 residues. Trimming cost V 3 bases and J 4 bases, with 13 bases left between them.

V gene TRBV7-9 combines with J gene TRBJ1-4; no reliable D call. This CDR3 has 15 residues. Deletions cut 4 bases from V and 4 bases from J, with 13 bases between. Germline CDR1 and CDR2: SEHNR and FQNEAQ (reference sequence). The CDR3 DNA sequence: TGTGCCAGCAGCTCGGCGGCGGGGATTAATGAAAAACTGTTTTTT. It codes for CASSSAAGINEKLFF.